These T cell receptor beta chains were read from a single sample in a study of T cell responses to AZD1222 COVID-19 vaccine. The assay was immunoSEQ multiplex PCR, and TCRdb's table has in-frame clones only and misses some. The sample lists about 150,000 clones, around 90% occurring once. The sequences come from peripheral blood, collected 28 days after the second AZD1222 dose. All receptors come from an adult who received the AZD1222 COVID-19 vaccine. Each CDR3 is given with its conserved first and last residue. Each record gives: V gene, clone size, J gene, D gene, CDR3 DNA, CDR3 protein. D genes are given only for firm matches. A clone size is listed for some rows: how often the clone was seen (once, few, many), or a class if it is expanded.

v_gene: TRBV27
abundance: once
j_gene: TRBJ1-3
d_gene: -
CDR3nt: TGTGCCAGCAGTTTCCGGGGGGCTGGAAACACCATATATTTT
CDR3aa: CASSFRGAGNTIYF

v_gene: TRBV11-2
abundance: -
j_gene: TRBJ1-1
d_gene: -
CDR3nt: TGTGCCAGCAGCCCAGATCTAGGCAGGGGAGCTGAAGCTTTCTTT
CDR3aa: CASSPDLGRGAEAFF

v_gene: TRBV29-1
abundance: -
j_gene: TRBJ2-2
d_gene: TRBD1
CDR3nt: TGCAGCGTCACATCCGGGACAGCTAAGAACACCGGGGAGCTGTTTTTT
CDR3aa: CSVTSGTAKNTGELFF

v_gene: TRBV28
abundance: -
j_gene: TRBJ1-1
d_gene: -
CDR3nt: TGTGCCAGCAAGGACGGGAACACTGAAGCTTTCTTT
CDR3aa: CASKDGNTEAFF

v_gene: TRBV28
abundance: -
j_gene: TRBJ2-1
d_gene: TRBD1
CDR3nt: TGTGCCAGCAGGGTCCCGGGACAGGGCGCGGATGAGCAGTTCTTC
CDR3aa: CASRVPGQGADEQFF

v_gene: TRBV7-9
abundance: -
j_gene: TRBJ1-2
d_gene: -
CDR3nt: TGTGCCAGCAGGCGACGCGACAGCGACTATGGCTACACCTTC
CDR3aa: CASRRRDSDYGYTF

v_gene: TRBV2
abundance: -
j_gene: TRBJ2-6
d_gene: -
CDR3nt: TGTGCCAGCAACGCCCAGGGGGGATTTCCTGGGGCCAACGTCCTGACTTTC
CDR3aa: CASNAQGGFPGANVLTF

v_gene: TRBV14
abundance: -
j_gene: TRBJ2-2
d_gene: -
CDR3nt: TGTGCCAGCAGCCAAGTTGATCGCGAGGCGAACACCGGGGAGCTGTTTTTT
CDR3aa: CASSQVDREANTGELFF

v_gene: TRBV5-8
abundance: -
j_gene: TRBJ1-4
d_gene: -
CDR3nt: TGTGCCAGCAGCTTGATTCACGGATCTTCTGCAACTAATGAAAAACTGTTTTTT
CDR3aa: CASSLIHGSSATNEKLFF

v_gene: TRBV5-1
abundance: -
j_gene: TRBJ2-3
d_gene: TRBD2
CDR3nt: TGCGCCAGCAGCCTATATGGACTAGGAGGCGCAGATACGCAGTATTTT
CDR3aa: CASSLYGLGGADTQYF

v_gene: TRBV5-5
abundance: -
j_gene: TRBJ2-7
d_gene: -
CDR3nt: TGTGCCAGCAGCTTGGGAGGTGGGGGGTACTACGAGCAGTACTTC
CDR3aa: CASSLGGGGYYEQYF

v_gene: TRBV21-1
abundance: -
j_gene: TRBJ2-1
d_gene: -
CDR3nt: TGTGCCAGCAGCGAAAACAAGGGACAGAACTCCTACAATGAGCAGTTCTTC
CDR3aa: CASSENKGQNSYNEQFF

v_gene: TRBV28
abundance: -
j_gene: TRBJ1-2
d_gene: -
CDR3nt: TGTGCCAGCAGACGGGACGTTGGAGTTGGGGGCTACACCTTC
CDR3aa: CASRRDVGVGGYTF

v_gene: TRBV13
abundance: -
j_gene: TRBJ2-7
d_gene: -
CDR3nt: TGTGCCAGCAGCACCGGGACTTCACCTTACGAGCAGTACTTC
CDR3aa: CASSTGTSPYEQYF

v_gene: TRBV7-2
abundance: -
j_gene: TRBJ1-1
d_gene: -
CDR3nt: TGTGCCAGCAGCTGGGATGTGAACACTGAAGCTTTCTTT
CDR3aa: CASSWDVNTEAFF

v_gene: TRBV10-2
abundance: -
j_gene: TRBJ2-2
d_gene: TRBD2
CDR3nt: TGCGCCAGCAGCGGACTAGCGGCGAACACCGGGGAGCTGTTTTTT
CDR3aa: CASSGLAANTGELFF

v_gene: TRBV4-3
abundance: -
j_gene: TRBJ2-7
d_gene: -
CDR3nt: TGCGCCAGCAGCCAAGATTGGTACAGGGAGGGCTACGAGCAGTACTTC
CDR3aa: CASSQDWYREGYEQYF

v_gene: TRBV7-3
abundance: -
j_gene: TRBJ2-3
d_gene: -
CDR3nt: TGTGCCAGCAGCTACCAGCCGGCAGGCACAGATACGCAGTATTTT
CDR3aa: CASSYQPAGTDTQYF

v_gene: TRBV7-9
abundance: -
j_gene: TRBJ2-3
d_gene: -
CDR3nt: TGTGCCAGCAGCTCCAGACAGGAAGGAGCAGATACGCAGTATTTT
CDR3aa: CASSSRQEGADTQYF

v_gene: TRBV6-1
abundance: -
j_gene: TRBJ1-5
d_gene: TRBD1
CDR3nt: TGTGCCAGCAGTGAAAGGACAGGGTACCAGCCCCAGCATTTT
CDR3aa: CASSERTGYQPQHF

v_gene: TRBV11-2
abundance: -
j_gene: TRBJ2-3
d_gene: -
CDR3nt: TGTGCCAGCAGCTTACAAGGGAGGGGGAGCACAGATACGCAGTATTTT
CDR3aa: CASSLQGRGSTDTQYF

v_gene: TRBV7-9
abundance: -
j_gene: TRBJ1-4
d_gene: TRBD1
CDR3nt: TGTGCCAGCAGCTTAGCCCCGGGACAGGGGGCTGAAAAACTGTTTTTT
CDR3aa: CASSLAPGQGAEKLFF

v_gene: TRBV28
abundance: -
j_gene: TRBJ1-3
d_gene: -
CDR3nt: TGTGCCAGCAGTTTAGGAGCTTCCTCTGGAAACACCATATATTTT
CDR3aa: CASSLGASSGNTIYF

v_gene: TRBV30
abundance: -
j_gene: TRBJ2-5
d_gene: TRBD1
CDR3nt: TGTGCCTGGAGTTCCGGGACAGGGGGACCAGAGACCCAGTACTTC
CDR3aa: CAWSSGTGGPETQYF

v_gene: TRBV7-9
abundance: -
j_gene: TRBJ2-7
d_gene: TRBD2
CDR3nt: TGTGCCAGCAGCAAGCGGGAGGGCCTTAGGGCCTTC
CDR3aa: CASSKREGLRAF

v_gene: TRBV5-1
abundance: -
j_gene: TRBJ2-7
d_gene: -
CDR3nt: TGCGCCAGCAGTGTCAAGCGGGCGCTGTCCTACGAGCAGTACTTC
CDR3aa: CASSVKRALSYEQYF

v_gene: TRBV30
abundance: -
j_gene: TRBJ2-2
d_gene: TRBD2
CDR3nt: TGTGCCTGCCAAGGCTCCCAAAGCGGGGGCAACACCGGGGAGCTGTTTTTT
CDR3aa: CACQGSQSGGNTGELFF

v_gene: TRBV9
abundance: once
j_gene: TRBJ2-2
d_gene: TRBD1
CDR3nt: TGTGCCAGCAGCGTAGGCACCGGGACAGTGAACACCGGGGAGCTGTTTTTT
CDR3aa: CASSVGTGTVNTGELFF

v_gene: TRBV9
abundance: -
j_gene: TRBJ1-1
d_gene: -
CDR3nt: TGTGCCAGCAGCCTGCGAGTATCGAACACTGAAGCTTTCTTT
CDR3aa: CASSLRVSNTEAFF

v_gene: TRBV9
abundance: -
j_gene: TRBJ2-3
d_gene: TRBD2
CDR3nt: TGTGCCAGCAGCGTAGAACTAGCGGGAGGAGTCGGGGGTGCGCCAGATACGCAGTATTTT
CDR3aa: CASSVELAGGVGGAPDTQYF